The 4 T cell receptor beta chains presented below share a single source sample, sequenced in a study of T-cell reconstitution after alpha-beta-depleted transplantation in children. Preparation of the TCRbeta library was carried out with unique molecular identifiers. Using its own MiXCR run on the PCR reads, TCRdb lists one record per CDR3 protein. The repertoire includes 65,000 to 75,000 distinct CDR3 sequences, approximately 5% of them detected once, and approximately 17% sits in the top ten. Material: PBMCs, mostly from graft donor cells, obtained 180 days after TCRalphabeta/CD19-depleted stem cell transplant. Every receptor here comes from a boy less than two years old who had a stem cell transplant for acute myeloid leukemia, so the T cells may come from the graft donor.

This clonotype has at least ten counts. The chain has TRBV25-1 and TRBJ1-2; TRBD1 might be the D (5 bases). This CDR3 is 14 amino acids long. Trimming removed 3 bases from V and 4 bases from J, with 12 bases in between. The germline CDR1 and CDR2 sequences are MGHDK and SYGVNS. CDR3 sequence: CASSDGDVFYGYTF. The CDR3 DNA reads as TGTGCCAGCAGTGACGGGGACGTATTCTATGGCTACACCTTC.

This clonotype was picked up many times. This chain uses TRBV12-3 or TRBV12-4 with TRBJ2-5; D may correspond to TRBD1 or TRBD2 (5 bases each). V shed 5 bases and J shed 5 bases, with 15 bases lying between them. The CDR3 has 14 amino acids. The CDR3 sequence: CASSPAGTRETQYF. The DNA for the CDR3 is TGTGCCAGCAGTCCAGCTGGGACGAGGGAGACCCAGTACTTC.

This clonotype was counted at least ten times. The V gene is TRBV7-3, the J gene TRBJ2-7; D remains ambiguous. The CDR3 length is 12 residues. V lost 1 base to trimming and J lost 7 bases, with 8 bases between them. CDR1 is SGHTA, CDR2 FQGTGA, per germline. In nucleotides, the CDR3 is TGTGCCAGCAGCTTAAGACTCACTGAGCAGTACTTC. This encodes CASSLRLTEQYF.

This clonotype was counted ten times or more. The V and J genes are TRBV6-5 and TRBJ2-1; 8 bases are a match to TRBD2. The J segment lost 7 bases and the V segment lost 4 bases, leaving 3 bases of the junction unmatched. This CDR3 region has 13 residues. Germline V CDR1 and CDR2: MNHEY, SVGAGI. The CDR3 nucleotides are TGTGCCAGCAGTTGGACTAGCCAGAATGAGCAGTTCTTC. This gives the protein CASSWTSQNEQFF.